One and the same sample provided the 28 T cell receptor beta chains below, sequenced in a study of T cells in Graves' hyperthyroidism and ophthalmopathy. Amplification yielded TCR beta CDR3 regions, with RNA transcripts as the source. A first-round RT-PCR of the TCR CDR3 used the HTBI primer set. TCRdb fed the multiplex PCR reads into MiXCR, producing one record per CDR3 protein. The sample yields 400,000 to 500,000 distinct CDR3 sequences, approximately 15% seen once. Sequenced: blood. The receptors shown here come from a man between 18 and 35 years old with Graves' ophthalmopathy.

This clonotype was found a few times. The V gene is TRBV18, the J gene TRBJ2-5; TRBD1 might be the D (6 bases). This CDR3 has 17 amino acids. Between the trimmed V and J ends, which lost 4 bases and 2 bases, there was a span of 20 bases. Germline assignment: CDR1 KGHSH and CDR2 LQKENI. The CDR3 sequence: CASSRFPRQDKQETQYF. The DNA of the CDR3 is TGTGCCAGCTCACGATTCCCACGACAGGACAAACAAGAGACCCAGTACTTC.

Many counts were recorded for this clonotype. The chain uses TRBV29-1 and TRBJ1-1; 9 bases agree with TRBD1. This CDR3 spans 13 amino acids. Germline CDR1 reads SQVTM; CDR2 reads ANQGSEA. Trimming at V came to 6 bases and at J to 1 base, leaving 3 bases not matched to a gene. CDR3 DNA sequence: TGCAGCGTCATACAGGGGGCGAACACTGAAGCTTTCTTT. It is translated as CSVIQGANTEAFF.

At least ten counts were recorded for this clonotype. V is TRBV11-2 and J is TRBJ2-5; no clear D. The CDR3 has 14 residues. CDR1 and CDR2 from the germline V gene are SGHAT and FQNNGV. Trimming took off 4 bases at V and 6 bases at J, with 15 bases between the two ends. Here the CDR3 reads CASSSLGLLKTQYF. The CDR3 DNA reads TGTGCCAGCAGCTCATTGGGGTTATTAAAGACCCAGTACTTC. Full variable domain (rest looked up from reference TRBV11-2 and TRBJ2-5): EAGVAQSPRYKIIEKRQSVAFWCNPISGHATLYWYQQILGQGPKLLIQFQNNGVVDDSQLPKDRFSAERLKGVDSTLKIQPAKLEDSAVYLCASSSLGLLKTQYFGPGTRLLVL.

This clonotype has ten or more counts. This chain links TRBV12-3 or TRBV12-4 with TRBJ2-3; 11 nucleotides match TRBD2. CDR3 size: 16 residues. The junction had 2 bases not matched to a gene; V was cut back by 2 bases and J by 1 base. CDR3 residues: CASSLQLAGGTDTQYF. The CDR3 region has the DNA TGTGCCAGCAGTTTACAACTAGCGGGGGGCACAGATACGCAGTATTTT.

CDR3 loop: CASSFDPGLAVEQYF. As DNA, the CDR3 is TGTGCCAGCAGCTTTGACCCGGGACTAGCAGTCGAGCAGTACTTC. This chain connects TRBV7-9 to TRBJ2-7; TRBD2 matches 9 bases. The junction had 9 bases not matched to a gene; V was cut back by 3 bases and J by 6 bases. Germline V CDR1 and CDR2: SEHNR, FQNEAQ (reference sequence). The CDR3 loop spans 15 amino acids. Complete variable domain (other parts from reference TRBV7-9 and TRBJ2-7): DTGVSQNPRHKITKRGQNVTFRCDPISEHNRLYWYRQTLGQGPEFLTYFQNEAQLEKSRLLSDRFSAERPKGSFSTLEIQRTEQGDSAMYLCASSFDPGLAVEQYFGPGTRLTVT.

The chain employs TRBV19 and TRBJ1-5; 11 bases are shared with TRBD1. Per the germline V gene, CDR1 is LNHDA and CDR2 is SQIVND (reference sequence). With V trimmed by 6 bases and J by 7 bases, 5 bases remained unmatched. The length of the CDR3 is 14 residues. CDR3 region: CASSMGQGVQPQHF. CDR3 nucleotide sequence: TGTGCCAGTAGCATGGGACAGGGGGTACAGCCCCAGCATTTT.

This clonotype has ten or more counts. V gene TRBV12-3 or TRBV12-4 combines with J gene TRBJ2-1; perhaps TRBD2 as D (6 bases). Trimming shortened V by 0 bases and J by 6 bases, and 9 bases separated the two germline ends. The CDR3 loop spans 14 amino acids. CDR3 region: CASSLAGGGNEQFF. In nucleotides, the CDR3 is TGTGCCAGCAGTTTAGCGGGAGGTGGCAATGAGCAGTTCTTC.

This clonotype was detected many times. The CDR3 here is CASSYSGLAGGWETQYF. DNA for the CDR3: TGTGCCAGCAGTTACTCGGGACTAGCGGGAGGTTGGGAGACCCAGTACTTC. The chain links TRBV6-5 to TRBJ2-5; 15 bases map to TRBD2. The trim removed 0 bases at V and 5 bases at J, leaving 4 bases unmatched. This CDR3 is 17 amino acids long. Germline loops: CDR1 MNHEY, CDR2 SVGAGI.

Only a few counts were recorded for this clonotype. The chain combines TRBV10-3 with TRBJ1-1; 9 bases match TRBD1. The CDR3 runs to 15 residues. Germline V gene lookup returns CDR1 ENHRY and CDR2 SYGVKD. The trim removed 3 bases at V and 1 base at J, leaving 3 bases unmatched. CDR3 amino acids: CAISEPGQGNTEAFF. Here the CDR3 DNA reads TGTGCCATCAGTGAACCGGGACAGGGGAACACTGAAGCTTTCTTT.

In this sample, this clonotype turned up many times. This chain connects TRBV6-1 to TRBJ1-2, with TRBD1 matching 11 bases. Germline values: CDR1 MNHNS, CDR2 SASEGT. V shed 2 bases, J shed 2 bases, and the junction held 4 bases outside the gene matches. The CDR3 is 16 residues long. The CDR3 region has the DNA TGTGCCAGCAGTGAAAGGGGGACAGGGGGAAACTATGGCTACACCTTC. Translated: CASSERGTGGNYGYTF.

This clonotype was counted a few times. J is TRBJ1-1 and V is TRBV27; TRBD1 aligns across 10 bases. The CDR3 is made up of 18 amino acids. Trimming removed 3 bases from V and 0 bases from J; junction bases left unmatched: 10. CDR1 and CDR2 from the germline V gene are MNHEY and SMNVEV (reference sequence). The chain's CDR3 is CASSFHPGTGEMNTEAFF. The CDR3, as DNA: TGTGCCAGCAGTTTTCACCCGGGGACAGGGGAGATGAACACTGAAGCTTTCTTT.

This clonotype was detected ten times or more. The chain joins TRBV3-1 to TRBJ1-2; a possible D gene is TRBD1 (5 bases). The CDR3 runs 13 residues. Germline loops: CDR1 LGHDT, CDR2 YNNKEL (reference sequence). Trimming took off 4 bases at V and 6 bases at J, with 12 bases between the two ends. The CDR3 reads CASSRGPRDGYTF. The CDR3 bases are TGTGCCAGCAGCCGGGGCCCGAGGGATGGCTACACCTTC.

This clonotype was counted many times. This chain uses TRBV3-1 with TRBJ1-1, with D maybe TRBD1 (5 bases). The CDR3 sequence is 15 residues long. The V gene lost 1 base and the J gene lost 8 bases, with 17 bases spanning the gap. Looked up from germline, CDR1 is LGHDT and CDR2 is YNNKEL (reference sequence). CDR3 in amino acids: CASSQVSMQGKEAFF. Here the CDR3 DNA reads TGTGCCAGCAGCCAAGTTAGCATGCAGGGCAAAGAAGCTTTCTTT.

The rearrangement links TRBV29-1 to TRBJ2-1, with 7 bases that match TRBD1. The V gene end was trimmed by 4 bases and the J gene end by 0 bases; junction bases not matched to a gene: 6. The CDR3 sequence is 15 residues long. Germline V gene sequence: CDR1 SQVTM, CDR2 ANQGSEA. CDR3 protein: CSVGTGVSSYNEQFF. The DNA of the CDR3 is TGCAGCGTTGGGACAGGCGTAAGCTCCTACAATGAGCAGTTCTTC.

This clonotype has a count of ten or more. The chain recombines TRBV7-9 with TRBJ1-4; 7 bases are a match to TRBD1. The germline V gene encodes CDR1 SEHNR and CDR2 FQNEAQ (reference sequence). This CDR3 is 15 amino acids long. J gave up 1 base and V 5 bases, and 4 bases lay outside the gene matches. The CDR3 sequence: CASSGRQGTNEKLFF. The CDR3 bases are TGTGCCAGCAGCGGAAGACAGGGAACTAATGAAAAACTGTTTTTT.

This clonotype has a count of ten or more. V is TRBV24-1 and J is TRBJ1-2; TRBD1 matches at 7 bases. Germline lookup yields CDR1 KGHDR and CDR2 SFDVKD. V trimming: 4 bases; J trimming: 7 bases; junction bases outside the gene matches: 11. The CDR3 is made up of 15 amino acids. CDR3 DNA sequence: TGTGCCACCAGTGACCCAGGGGGTGATAGCTTTGGCTACACCTTC. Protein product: CATSDPGGDSFGYTF.

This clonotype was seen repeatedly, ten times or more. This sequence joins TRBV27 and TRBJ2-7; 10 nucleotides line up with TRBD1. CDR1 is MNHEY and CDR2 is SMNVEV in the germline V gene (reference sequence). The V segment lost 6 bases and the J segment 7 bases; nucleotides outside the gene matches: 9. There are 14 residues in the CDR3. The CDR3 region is CASRGTGVGGEQYF. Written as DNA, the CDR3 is TGTGCCAGCAGGGGGACAGGGGTTGGTGGGGAGCAGTACTTC.

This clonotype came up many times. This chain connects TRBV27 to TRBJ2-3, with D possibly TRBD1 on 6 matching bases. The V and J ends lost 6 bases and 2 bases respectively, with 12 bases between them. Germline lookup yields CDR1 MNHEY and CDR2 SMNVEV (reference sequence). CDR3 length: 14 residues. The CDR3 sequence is CASSPRGVTDTQYF. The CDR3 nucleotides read TGTGCCAGCAGCCCCAGGGGTGTCACAGATACGCAGTATTTT.

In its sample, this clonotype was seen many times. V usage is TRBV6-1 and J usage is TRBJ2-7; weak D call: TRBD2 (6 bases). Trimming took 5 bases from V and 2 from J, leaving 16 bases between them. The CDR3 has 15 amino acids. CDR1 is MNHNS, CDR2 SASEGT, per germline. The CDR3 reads CASSHPGTGPYEQYF. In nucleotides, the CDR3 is TGTGCCAGCAGTCACCCCGGGACTGGCCCCTACGAGCAGTACTTC.

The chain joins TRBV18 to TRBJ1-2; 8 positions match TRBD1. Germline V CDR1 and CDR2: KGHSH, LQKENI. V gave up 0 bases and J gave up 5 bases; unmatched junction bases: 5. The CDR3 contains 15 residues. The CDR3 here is CASSPPQGADYGYTF. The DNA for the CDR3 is TGTGCCAGCTCACCACCGCAGGGGGCAGATTATGGCTACACCTTC.

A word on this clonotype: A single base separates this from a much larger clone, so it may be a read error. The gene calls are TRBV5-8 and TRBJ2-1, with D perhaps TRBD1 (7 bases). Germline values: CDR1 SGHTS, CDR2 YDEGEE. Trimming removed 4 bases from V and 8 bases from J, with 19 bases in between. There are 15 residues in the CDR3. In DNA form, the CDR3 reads TGTGCCAGCAGCCCAGGGGGGCCCTCCCGCCATGAGCAGTTCTTC. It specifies CASSPGGPSRHEQFF.

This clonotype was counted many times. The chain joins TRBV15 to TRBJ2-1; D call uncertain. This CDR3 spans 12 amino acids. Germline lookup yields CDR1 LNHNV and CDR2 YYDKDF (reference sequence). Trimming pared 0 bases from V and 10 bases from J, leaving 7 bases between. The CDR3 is CATSRDFYEQFF. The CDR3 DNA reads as TGTGCCACCAGCAGAGATTTCTACGAGCAGTTCTTC.

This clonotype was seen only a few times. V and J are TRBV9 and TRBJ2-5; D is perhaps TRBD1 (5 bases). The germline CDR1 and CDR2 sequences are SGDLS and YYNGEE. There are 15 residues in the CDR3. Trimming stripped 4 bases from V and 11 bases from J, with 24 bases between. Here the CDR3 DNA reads TGTGCCAGCAGCCCAAGCAGGGTCAATTTCGTGGGACAGTACTTC. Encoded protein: CASSPSRVNFVGQYF.

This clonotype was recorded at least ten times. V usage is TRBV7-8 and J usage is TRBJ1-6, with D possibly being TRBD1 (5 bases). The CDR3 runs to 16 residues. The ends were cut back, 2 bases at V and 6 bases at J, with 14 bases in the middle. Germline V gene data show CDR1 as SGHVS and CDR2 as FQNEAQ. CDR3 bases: TGTGCCAGCAGCTTAAGGCAGGGTGGGTCTAATTCACCCCTCCACTTT. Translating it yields CASSLRQGGSNSPLHF.

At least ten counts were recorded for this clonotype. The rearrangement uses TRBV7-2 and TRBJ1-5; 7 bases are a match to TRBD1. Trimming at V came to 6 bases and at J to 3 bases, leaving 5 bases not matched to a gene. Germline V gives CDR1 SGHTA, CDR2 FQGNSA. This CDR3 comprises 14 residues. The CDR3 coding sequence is TGTGCCAGCAGACCTACAGGGGCCAATCAGCCCCAGCATTTT. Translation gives CASRPTGANQPQHF. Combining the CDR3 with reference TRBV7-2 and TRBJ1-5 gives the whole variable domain GAGVSQSPSNKVTEKGKDVELRCDPISGHTALYWYRQSLGQGLEFLIYFQGNSAPDKSGLPSDRFSAERTGGSVSTLTIQRTQQEDSAVYLCASRPTGANQPQHFGDGTRLSIL.

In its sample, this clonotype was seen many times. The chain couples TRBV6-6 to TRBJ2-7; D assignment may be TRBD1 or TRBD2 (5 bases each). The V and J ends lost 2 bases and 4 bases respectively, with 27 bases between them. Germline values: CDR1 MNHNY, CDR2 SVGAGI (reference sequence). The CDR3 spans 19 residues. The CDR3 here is CASSYAYPSTGGSGYEQYF. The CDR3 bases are TGTGCCAGCAGTTACGCTTATCCCTCCACAGGAGGCAGTGGGTACGAGCAGTACTTC.

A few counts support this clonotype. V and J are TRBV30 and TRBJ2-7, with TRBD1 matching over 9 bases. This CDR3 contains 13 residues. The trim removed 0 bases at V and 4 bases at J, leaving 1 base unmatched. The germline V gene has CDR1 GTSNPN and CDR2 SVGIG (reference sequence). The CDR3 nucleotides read TGTGCCTGGAGTGTACAGGGGGCTTACGAGCAGTACTTC. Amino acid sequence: CAWSVQGAYEQYF.

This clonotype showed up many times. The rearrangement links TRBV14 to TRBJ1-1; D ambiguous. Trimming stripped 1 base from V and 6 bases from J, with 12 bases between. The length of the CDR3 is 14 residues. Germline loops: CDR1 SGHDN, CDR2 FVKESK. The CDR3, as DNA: TGTGCCAGCAGCCAAGTCGTCCAAGTCCCTGAAGCTTTCTTT. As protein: CASSQVVQVPEAFF. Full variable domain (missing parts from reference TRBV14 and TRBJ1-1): EAGVTQFPSHSVIEKGQTVTLRCDPISGHDNLYWYRRVMGKEIKFLLHFVKESKQDESGMPNNRFLAERTGGTYSTLKVQPAELEDSGVYFCASSQVVQVPEAFFGQGTRLTVV.